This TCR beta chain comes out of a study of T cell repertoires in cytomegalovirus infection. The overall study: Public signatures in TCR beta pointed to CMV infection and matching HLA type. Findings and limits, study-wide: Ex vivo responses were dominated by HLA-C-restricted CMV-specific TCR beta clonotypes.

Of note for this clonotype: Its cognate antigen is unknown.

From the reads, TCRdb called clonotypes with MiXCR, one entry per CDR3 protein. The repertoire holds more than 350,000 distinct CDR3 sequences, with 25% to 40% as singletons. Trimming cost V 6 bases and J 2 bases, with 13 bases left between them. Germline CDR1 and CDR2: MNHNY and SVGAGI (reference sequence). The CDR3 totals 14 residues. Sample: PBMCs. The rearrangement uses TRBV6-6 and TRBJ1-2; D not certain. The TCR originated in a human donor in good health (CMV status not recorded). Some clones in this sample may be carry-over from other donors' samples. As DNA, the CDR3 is TGTGCCAGCAGCCCCGACGCAGCGAACTATGGCTACACCTTC. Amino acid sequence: CASSPDAANYGYTF.